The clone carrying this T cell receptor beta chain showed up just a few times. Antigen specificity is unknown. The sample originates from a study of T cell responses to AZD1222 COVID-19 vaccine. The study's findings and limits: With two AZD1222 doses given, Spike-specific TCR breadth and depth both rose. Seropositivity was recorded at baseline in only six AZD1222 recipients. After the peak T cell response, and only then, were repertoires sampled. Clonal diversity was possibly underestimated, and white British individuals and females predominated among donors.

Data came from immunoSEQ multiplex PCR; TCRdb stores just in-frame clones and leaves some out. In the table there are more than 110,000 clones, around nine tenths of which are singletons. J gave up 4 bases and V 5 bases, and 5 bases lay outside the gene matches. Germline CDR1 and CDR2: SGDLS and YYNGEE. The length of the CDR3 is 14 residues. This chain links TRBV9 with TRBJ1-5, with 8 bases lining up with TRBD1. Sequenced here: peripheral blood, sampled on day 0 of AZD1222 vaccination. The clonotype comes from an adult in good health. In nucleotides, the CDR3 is TGTGCCAGCAGTAAACAGGGGGAGAATCAGCCCCAGCATTTT. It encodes CASSKQGENQPQHF. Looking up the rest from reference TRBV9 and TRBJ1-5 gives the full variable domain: DSGVTQTPKHLITATGQRVTLRCSPRSGDLSVYWYQQSLDQGLQFLIQYYNGEERAKGNILERFSAQQFPDLHSELNLSSLELGDSALYFCASSKQGENQPQHFGDGTRLSIL.